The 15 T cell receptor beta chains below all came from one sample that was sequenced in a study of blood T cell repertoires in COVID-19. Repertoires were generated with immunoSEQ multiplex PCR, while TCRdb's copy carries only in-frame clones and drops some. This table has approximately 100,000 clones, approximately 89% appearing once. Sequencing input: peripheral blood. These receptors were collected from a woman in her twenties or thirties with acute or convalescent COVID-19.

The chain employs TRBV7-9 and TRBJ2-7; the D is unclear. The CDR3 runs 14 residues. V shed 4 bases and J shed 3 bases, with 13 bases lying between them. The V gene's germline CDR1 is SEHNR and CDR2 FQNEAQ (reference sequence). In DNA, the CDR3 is TGTGCCAGCAGCTCCCCGGGTTTTCACTACGAGCAGTACTTC. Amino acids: CASSSPGFHYEQYF.

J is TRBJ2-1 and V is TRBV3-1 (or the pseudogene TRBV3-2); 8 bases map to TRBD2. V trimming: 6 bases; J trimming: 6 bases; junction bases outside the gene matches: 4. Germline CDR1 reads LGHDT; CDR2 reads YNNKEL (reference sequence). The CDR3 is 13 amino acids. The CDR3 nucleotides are TGTGCCAGCAGACCCGGGGGGGGCAATGAGCAGTTCTTC. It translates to CASRPGGGNEQFF.

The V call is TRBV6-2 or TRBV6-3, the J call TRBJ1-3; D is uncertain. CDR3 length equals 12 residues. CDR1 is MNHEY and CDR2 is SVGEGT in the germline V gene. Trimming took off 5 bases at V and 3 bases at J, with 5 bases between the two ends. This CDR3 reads CASSRDGNTIYF. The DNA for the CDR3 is TGTGCCAGCAGTCGGGATGGAAACACCATATATTTT.

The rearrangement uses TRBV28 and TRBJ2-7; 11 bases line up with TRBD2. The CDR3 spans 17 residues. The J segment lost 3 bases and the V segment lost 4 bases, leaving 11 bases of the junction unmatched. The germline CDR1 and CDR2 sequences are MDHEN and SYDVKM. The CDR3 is CASSSTLFSGGDYEQYF. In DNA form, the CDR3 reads TGTGCCAGCAGTTCAACTCTTTTTAGCGGGGGGGACTACGAGCAGTACTTC.

This CDR3 reads CASSRDPSADTQYF. The CDR3 DNA is TGTGCCAGCAGCCGAGATCCCTCCGCGGATACGCAGTATTTT. The rearrangement joins TRBV28 to TRBJ2-3; D unclear. Trimming left V 6 bases short and J 6 bases short, with 16 bases between. CDR3 length equals 14 residues. Per germline, CDR1 MDHEN and CDR2 SYDVKM. The variable domain in full, completed from reference TRBV28 and TRBJ2-3, reads DVKVTQSSRYLVKRTGEKVFLECVQDMDHENMFWYRQDPGLGLRLIYFSYDVKMKEKGDIPEGYSVSREKKERFSLILESASTNQTSMYLCASSRDPSADTQYFGPGTRLTVL.

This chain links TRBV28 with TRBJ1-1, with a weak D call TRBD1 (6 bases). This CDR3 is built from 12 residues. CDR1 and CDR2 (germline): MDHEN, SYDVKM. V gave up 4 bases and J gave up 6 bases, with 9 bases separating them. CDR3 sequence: CASSSRQAEAFF. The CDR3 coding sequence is TGTGCCAGCAGTTCGCGACAGGCTGAAGCTTTCTTT.

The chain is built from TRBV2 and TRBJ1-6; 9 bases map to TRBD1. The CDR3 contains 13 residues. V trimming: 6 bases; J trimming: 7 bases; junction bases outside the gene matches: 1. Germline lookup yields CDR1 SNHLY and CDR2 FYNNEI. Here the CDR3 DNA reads TGTGCCAGCAGGGGGACAGGGAATTCACCCCTCCACTTT. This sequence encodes CASRGTGNSPLHF. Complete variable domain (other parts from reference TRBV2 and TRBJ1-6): EPEVTQTPSHQVTQMGQEVILRCVPISNHLYFYWYRQILGQKVEFLVSFYNNEISEKSEIFDDQFSVERPDGSNFTLKIRSTKLEDSAMYFCASRGTGNSPLHFGNGTRLTVT.

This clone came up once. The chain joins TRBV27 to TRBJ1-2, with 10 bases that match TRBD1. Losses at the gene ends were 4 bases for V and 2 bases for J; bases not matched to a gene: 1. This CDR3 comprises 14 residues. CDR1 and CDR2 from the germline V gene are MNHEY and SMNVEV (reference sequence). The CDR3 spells CASSSGQGNYGYTF. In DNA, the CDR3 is TGTGCCAGCAGTTCGGGACAGGGGAACTATGGCTACACCTTC.

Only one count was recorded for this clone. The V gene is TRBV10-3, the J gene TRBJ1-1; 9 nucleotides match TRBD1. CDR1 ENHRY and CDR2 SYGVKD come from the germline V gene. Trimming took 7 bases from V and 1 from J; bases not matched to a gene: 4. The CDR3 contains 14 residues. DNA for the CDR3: TGTGCCATCACCGGACAGGGGCCGAACACTGAAGCTTTCTTT. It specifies CAITGQGPNTEAFF.

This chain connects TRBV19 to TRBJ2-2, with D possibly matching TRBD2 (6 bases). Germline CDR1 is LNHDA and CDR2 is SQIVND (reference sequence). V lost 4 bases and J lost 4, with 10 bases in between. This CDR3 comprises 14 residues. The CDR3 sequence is CASSSPGGTGELFF. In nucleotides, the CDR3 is TGTGCCAGTAGTAGCCCCGGGGGCACCGGGGAGCTGTTTTTT.

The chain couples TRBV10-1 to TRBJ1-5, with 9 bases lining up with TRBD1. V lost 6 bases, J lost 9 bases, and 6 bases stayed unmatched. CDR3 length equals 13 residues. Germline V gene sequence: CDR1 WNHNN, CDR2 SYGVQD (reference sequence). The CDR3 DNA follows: TGCGCCAGCAGAGGGACAGGGAGACGGCCCCAGCATTTT. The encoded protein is CASRGTGRRPQHF.

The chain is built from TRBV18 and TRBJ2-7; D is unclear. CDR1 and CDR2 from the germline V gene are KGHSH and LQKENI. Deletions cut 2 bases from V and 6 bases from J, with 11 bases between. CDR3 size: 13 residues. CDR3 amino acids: CASSPEVPGEQYF. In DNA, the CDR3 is TGTGCCAGCTCACCAGAAGTCCCGGGCGAGCAGTACTTC.

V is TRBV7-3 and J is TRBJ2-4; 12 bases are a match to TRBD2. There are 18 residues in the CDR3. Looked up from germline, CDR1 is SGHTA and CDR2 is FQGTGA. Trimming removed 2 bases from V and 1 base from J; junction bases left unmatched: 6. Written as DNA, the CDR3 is TGTGCCAGCAGCTTATTACGGGGGACTAGCGGGGCCAAAAACATTCAGTACTTC. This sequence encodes CASSLLRGTSGAKNIQYF.

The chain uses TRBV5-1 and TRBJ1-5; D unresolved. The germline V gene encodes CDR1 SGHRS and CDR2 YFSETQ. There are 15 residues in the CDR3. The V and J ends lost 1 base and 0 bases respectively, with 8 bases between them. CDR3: CASSLHGDSNQPQHF. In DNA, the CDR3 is TGCGCCAGCAGCTTGCACGGGGATAGCAATCAGCCCCAGCATTTT.

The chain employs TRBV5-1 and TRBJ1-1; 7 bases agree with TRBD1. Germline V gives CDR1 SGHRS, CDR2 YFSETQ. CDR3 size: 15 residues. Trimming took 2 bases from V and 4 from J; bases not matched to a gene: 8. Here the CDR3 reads CASSLISAGGTEAFF. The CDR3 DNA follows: TGCGCCAGCAGCTTAATATCGGCAGGGGGCACTGAAGCTTTCTTT. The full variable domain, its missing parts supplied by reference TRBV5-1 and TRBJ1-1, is KAGVTQTPRYLIKTRGQQVTLSCSPISGHRSVSWYQQTPGQGLQFLFEYFSETQRNKGNFPGRFSGRQFSNSRSEMNVSTLELGDSALYLCASSLISAGGTEAFFGQGTRLTVV.